This T cell receptor beta chain originates from a study of CD8 T cells in Susac syndrome (dated by TCRdb to between 2017 and 2020). For the wider study: The study used repertoire sequencing to test whether antigen drove CD8+ T cell activation and differentiation in Susac syndrome. Broader findings and caveats from the paper: The number of individuals in the TCR sequencing and HLA analysis was recognized as being relatively small.

The CDR3 sequence holds 12 residues, the cysteine and phenylalanine included. Just CDR3 DNA is preserved here, 36 bases in frame from base 1. Worth noting for this clonotype: The clone's antigen remains unknown. There are no base qualities to consult, and no much larger clone falls within one base.

Peripheral blood CD8+ and CD4+ T cells from healthy donors, Susac syndrome patients and multiple sclerosis patients were profiled by high-throughput TCR beta sequencing. The healthy donors served as controls matched for age and sex. CD8+ TEMRA cells were enriched by FACS, while bulk CD8+ and CD4+ T cells were purified by magnetic negative isolation. Blood was collected in EDTA tubes and processed within 24 hours, with PBMCs isolated through density gradient centrifugation. PBMCs intended for TCR sequencing were frozen in liquid nitrogen and were later thawed in a 37 degrees C water bath. Purity of sorted or isolated CD4+, CD8+ and CD8+ TEMRA cells was at least 90%. RNA was extracted using the RNeasy kit, and roughly 0.5 to 1 microgram was reverse transcribed with random hexamers. The immunoSEQ multiplex PCR assay, covering 54 Vbeta and 13 Jbeta segments, was used to amplify TCR beta CDR3 regions. Bias from PCR amplification was corrected by using a synthetic template baseline for primer optimization and for computational correction. In the authors' own workflow: Reads were annotated to V, D and J genes per IMGT and analyzed with immunoSEQ Analyzer, keeping only productive sequences. Clonality was calculated as one minus the Shannon entropy normalized by log2 of the number of productive unique sequences. Public and private clones were assessed among the 100 most prevalent clones of each patient and control. Clones were defined as Susac-specific when absent from the healthy and MS cohorts, from approximately 1,100 published viral clones and from other ImmuneACCESS disease sequences. TCRdb cleaned the public reads at Q25 with fastp, built clones with MiXCR and kept in-frame beta chains. One record per CDR3 amino acid sequence lists the most common genes and DNA. The V and J calls were determined by TCRdb, not by the authors. The sample includes roughly 130,000 distinct CDR3 sequences, with nearly 95% observed a single time. Of the sample, around 0.12% falls within the top ten clones.

The chain is assembled from TRBV12-3 or TRBV12-4 and TRBJ1-2; TRBD1 might be the D gene, on 6 matching bases. The TCR sequence derives from a human donor in good health. What was sequenced was CD4+ T cells from PBMCs. The DNA sequence is TGTGCGTCCCGGGGGAGGGGGTATGGCTACACCTTC. Its product reads: CASRGRGYGYTF.